The source of this T cell receptor (beta chain) is a study of regulatory T cells in long-lasting Graves disease. TCR beta libraries were built with iRepertoire HTBI primers and Arm-PCR of CDR3 regions. Authors' data handling: The samples yielded fewer than 75 TRBV and 14 TRBJ segments. TCRdb independently ran MiXCR on the multiplex PCR reads; one entry per CDR3 protein. The V and J calls and clone size are TCRdb's, not the authors'. The profile shows a few hundred thousand distinct CDR3 sequences, approximately 23% of them singletons. This CDR3 region has 16 residues. J was trimmed by 10 bases and V by 7 bases; bases with no gene match: 16. Germline CDR1 and CDR2: MDHEN and SYDVKM. Specified time point: persistent/refractory GD, antithyroid drugs over 5 years with positive TRAb. PBMC RNA was the source of the TCR library. From an endocrinology department in Xi'an, China, came the patients.

The specimen comprised peripheral blood mononuclear cells (PBMCs), sampled when the disease was refractory, from a patient treated with antithyroid drugs. This sequence joins TRBV28 and TRBJ1-5; 10 positions agree with TRBD1. This clonotype originated in a woman aged 40 to 50 with Graves disease. The CDR3 sequence: CASTSGQGLAITPQHF. DNA for the CDR3: TGTGCCAGCACCTCGGGACAGGGGTTAGCAATCACCCCCCAGCATTTT. Full variable domain (rest looked up from reference TRBV28 and TRBJ1-5): DVKVTQSSRYLVKRTGEKVFLECVQDMDHENMFWYRQDPGLGLRLIYFSYDVKMKEKGDIPEGYSVSREKKERFSLILESASTNQTSMYLCASTSGQGLAITPQHFGDGTRLSIL.